Listed here are 25 T cell receptor beta chains from one sample, sequenced in a study of OX40 agonist ivuxolimab in advanced cancers. Library creation used the immunoSEQ multiplex PCR assay. TCRdb mirrors the immuneACCESS table, restricted to in-frame sequences. Some clones are absent from its copies; in checked studies, under half trace to an unresolved V gene, and the reason for the others is unknown. For this sample the table gives approximately 69,000 clones, of which around 80% were detected only once. The top ten clones comprise 2% to 2.5% of the sample. The sequences come from CD4+ or CD8+ T cells sorted from blood, collected in a trial of the OX40 agonist ivuxolimab. These receptors came from an adult with an advanced solid tumor such as melanoma, head and neck, liver or kidney cancer.

The chain recombines TRBV19 with TRBJ1-5, with 9 bases matching TRBD1. This CDR3 contains 15 residues. Germline CDR1 is LNHDA and CDR2 is SQIVND (reference sequence). V trimming: 3 bases; J trimming: 7 bases; junction bases outside the gene matches: 7. The chain's CDR3 is CASSIPGQGHQPQHF. CDR3 in DNA: TGTGCCAGTAGTATTCCGGGACAGGGACACCAGCCCCAGCATTTT.

V is TRBV5-4 and J is TRBJ2-7; D perhaps matches TRBD2 (7 bases). With 3 bases removed from V and 8 bases from J, the gap between germline ends came to 21 bases. The CDR3 has 15 residues. Per germline, CDR1 SGHNT and CDR2 YYREEE (reference sequence). CDR3 nucleotides: TGTGCCAGCAGCTCTGAGGGGGGGCGAGAATCCAAGCAGTACTTC. It specifies CASSSEGGRESKQYF.

V usage is TRBV5-1 and J usage is TRBJ2-2; the D gene could be TRBD1 or TRBD2 (5 bases each). The CDR3 has 16 residues. The germline CDR1 and CDR2 sequences are SGHRS and YFSETQ. Trimming removed 0 bases at V and 2 bases at J, with 11 bases between. CDR3 sequence: CASSLVAGRNTGELFF. CDR3 coding DNA: TGCGCCAGCAGCTTGGTAGCAGGGAGAAACACCGGGGAGCTGTTTTTT.

This clone was detected only a few times. This chain connects TRBV30 to TRBJ1-5; D not certain. V gave up 3 bases and J gave up 9 bases, with 18 bases separating them. CDR1 is GTSNPN, CDR2 SVGIG, per germline (reference sequence). The length of the CDR3 is 14 residues. CDR3 sequence reads: CAWRDNTAVGPQHF. CDR3 DNA: TGTGCCTGGAGAGACAACACTGCGGTCGGGCCCCAGCATTTT.

The chain links TRBV11-2 to TRBJ2-3; tentatively, D is TRBD2 (6 bases). There are 16 residues in the CDR3. CDR1 is SGHAT, CDR2 FQNNGV, per germline. V shed 3 bases and J shed 2 bases, with 15 bases lying between them. CDR3 nucleotides: TGTGCCAGCAGCTTTTCCGGACTACCCCTCACAGATACGCAGTATTTT. Its protein is CASSFSGLPLTDTQYF. The whole variable domain, filled in from reference TRBV11-2 and TRBJ2-3, reads EAGVAQSPRYKIIEKRQSVAFWCNPISGHATLYWYQQILGQGPKLLIQFQNNGVVDDSQLPKDRFSAERLKGVDSTLKIQPAKLEDSAVYLCASSFSGLPLTDTQYFGPGTRLTVL.

V is TRBV14 and J is TRBJ1-2; the D gene is possibly TRBD1 (5 bases). V shed 3 bases and J shed 4 bases, with 15 bases lying between them. Germline CDR1 and CDR2: SGHDN and FVKESK. The CDR3 runs 15 residues. CDR3 sequence: CASSHRWQGGYGYTF. The CDR3 DNA reads TGTGCCAGCAGCCACCGCTGGCAGGGCGGCTATGGCTACACCTTC.

The count of this clone is one. The chain is built from TRBV10-1 and TRBJ2-1; D gene uncertain. Trimming stripped 8 bases from V and 0 bases from J, with 8 bases between. This CDR3 is built from 13 residues. In germline, CDR1 is WNHNN, CDR2 SYGVQD (reference sequence). DNA of the CDR3: TGCGCCAGCCGGGCCGGCTCCTACAATGAGCAGTTCTTC. Protein sequence: CASRAGSYNEQFF.

This chain uses TRBV5-1 with TRBJ2-2, with 9 bases aligning to TRBD1. The CDR3 is made up of 15 amino acids. CDR1 is SGHRS and CDR2 is YFSETQ in the germline V gene. J was trimmed by 5 bases and V by 0 bases; bases with no gene match: 2. CDR3 protein: CASSLGDRETGELFF. The DNA for the CDR3 is TGCGCCAGCAGCTTGGGGGACAGGGAAACCGGGGAGCTGTTTTTT.

The chain carries TRBV5-5 and TRBJ2-1; no clear D gene. The CDR3 length is 16 residues. The germline V gene has CDR1 SGHKS and CDR2 YYEKEE (reference sequence). The germline V and J ends were trimmed by 0 bases and 0 bases, with 10 bases remaining between them. The CDR3 reads CASSLALLSSYNEQFF. CDR3 sequence (DNA): TGTGCCAGCAGCTTGGCTTTGTTGAGCTCCTACAATGAGCAGTTCTTC.

This clone turned up a few times. This chain connects TRBV18 to TRBJ2-3, with TRBD1 identical over 9 bases. J was trimmed by 5 bases and V by 4 bases; bases with no gene match: 16. The CDR3 is 18 amino acids. Looked up from germline, CDR1 is KGHSH and CDR2 is LQKENI. CDR3 amino acids: CASSRSHPGTGLGDTQYF. CDR3 nucleotide sequence: TGTGCCAGCTCACGCTCGCACCCCGGGACAGGGTTGGGAGATACGCAGTATTTT.

This clone appeared a single time. The genes are TRBV28 and TRBJ1-4; D possibly corresponds to TRBD1 (5 bases). Between the trimmed V and J ends, which lost 6 bases and 8 bases, there was a span of 10 bases. CDR1 is MDHEN and CDR2 is SYDVKM in the germline V gene. The CDR3 runs 12 residues. The CDR3 reads CASRGWGEKLFF. As DNA, the CDR3 is TGTGCCAGCAGAGGATGGGGGGAAAAACTGTTTTTT.

The chain carries TRBV28 and TRBJ1-5; maybe TRBD1 (5 bases). V shed 6 bases and J shed 4 bases, with 16 bases lying between them. CDR3 size: 15 residues. Germline lookup yields CDR1 MDHEN and CDR2 SYDVKM. CDR3 protein: CASRPGAGGNQPQHF. In DNA, the CDR3 is TGTGCCAGCAGGCCCGGGGCGGGAGGAAATCAGCCCCAGCATTTT.

The chain carries TRBV5-5 and TRBJ1-1; TRBD1 matches at 8 bases. CDR3 size: 16 residues. Losses at the gene ends were 5 bases for V and 5 bases for J; bases not matched to a gene: 14. The germline V gene encodes CDR1 SGHKS and CDR2 YYEKEE (reference sequence). In nucleotides, the CDR3 is TGTGCCAGCAGATCCGCAGGGGGCGGGGTGGGAACTGAAGCTTTCTTT. Translated, it gives CASRSAGGGVGTEAFF.

This sequence joins TRBV11-2 and TRBJ2-7, with 10 bases identical to TRBD2. The CDR3 has 18 residues. V shed 5 bases, J shed 4 bases, and the junction held 17 bases outside the gene matches. Germline CDR1 is SGHAT and CDR2 is FQNNGV. The chain's CDR3 is CASSPGLAVHLWVYEQYF. The CDR3 bases are TGTGCCAGCAGCCCAGGACTAGCGGTTCACCTTTGGGTGTACGAGCAGTACTTC.

This clone was counted a single time. The chain uses TRBV5-1 and TRBJ2-5; TRBD1 aligns across 9 bases. Trimming at V came to 5 bases and at J to 1 base, leaving 9 bases not matched to a gene. The CDR3 runs 16 residues. Per germline, CDR1 SGHRS and CDR2 YFSETQ. The CDR3, as DNA: TGCGCCAGCAGTCGTGGGTTGGGACAGGGCCAAGAGACCCAGTACTTC. It is translated as CASSRGLGQGQETQYF.

The chain couples TRBV7-2 to TRBJ2-5; 9 positions agree with TRBD2. The V segment lost 3 bases and the J segment 5 bases; nucleotides outside the gene matches: 4. Germline loops: CDR1 SGHTA, CDR2 FQGNSA. The CDR3 is 14 residues long. The CDR3 region is CASSLGAGGETQYF. The CDR3 coding sequence is TGTGCCAGCAGCTTGGGCGCGGGAGGGGAGACCCAGTACTTC.

The J gene is TRBJ2-7, the V gene TRBV5-1; D is uncertain. CDR1 is SGHRS and CDR2 is YFSETQ in the germline V gene. Trimming pared 2 bases from V and 5 bases from J, leaving 11 bases between. The CDR3 consists of 13 residues. For the CDR3, the DNA is TGCGCCAGCAGCTTTCCGGGCAAAAACGAGCAGTACTTC. Translating gives CASSFPGKNEQYF.

This clone was counted between two and nine times. The chain combines TRBV5-1 with TRBJ2-1, with TRBD2 matching 14 bases. J was trimmed by 9 bases and V by 0 bases; bases with no gene match: 2. Germline values: CDR1 SGHRS, CDR2 YFSETQ. The CDR3 is made up of 15 amino acids. The CDR3 DNA is TGCGCCAGCAGCTTGGAGGGACTAGCGGGAGCTGAGCAGTTCTTC. Residues: CASSLEGLAGAEQFF. The whole variable domain, remainder taken from reference TRBV5-1 and TRBJ2-1, is KAGVTQTPRYLIKTRGQQVTLSCSPISGHRSVSWYQQTPGQGLQFLFEYFSETQRNKGNFPGRFSGRQFSNSRSEMNVSTLELGDSALYLCASSLEGLAGAEQFFGPGTRLTVL.

V gene TRBV5-1 combines with J gene TRBJ2-7, with 7 bases lining up with TRBD2. The junction had 21 bases not matched to a gene; V was cut back by 7 bases and J by 5 bases. The CDR3 is 17 residues long. The germline gives CDR1 SGHRS, CDR2 YFSETQ. The CDR3 region is CASCLEPGGSNIHEQYF. DNA for the CDR3: TGCGCCAGCTGTTTGGAACCTGGCGGGAGCAATATACACGAGCAGTACTTC.

CDR3 residues: CATSRDLASQSGGAYNEQFF. CDR3 nucleotides: TGTGCCACCAGCAGAGATTTGGCAAGTCAGTCCGGGGGGGCCTACAATGAGCAGTTCTTC. This chain uses TRBV15 with TRBJ2-1; 8 bases are a match to TRBD2. V trimming: 0 bases; J trimming: 2 bases; junction bases outside the gene matches: 15. Germline loops: CDR1 LNHNV, CDR2 YYDKDF (reference sequence). CDR3 length: 20 amino acids.

This clone is a singleton in its sample. The chain has TRBV7-2 and TRBJ2-1, with 10 bases lining up with TRBD2. The germline gives CDR1 SGHTA, CDR2 FQGNSA. J was trimmed by 7 bases and V by 0 bases; bases with no gene match: 3. The CDR3 sequence is 15 residues long. The CDR3 reads CASSLAEAGGNEQFF. The CDR3 DNA is TGTGCCAGCAGCTTAGCGGAAGCGGGAGGGAATGAGCAGTTCTTC.

This clone has a handful of counts. This CDR3 reads CASSLLETQYF. CDR3 sequence (DNA): TGTGCCAGCAGCCTACTTGAGACCCAGTACTTC. This chain connects TRBV6-1 to TRBJ2-5; D not certain. The CDR3 is 11 amino acids. V was cut by 6 bases and J by 5 bases, with 7 bases left in between. CDR1 is MNHNS, CDR2 SASEGT, per germline.

The rearrangement links TRBV5-1 to TRBJ2-7; D ambiguous. Trimming cost V 0 bases and J 1 base, with 8 bases left between them. CDR3 size: 14 residues. Germline V gives CDR1 SGHRS, CDR2 YFSETQ. DNA of the CDR3: TGCGCCAGCAGCTTGGTAGGTACTTCCTACGAGCAGTACTTC. As protein: CASSLVGTSYEQYF. Using reference TRBV5-1 and TRBJ2-7 for the parts outside the CDR3, the full variable domain is KAGVTQTPRYLIKTRGQQVTLSCSPISGHRSVSWYQQTPGQGLQFLFEYFSETQRNKGNFPGRFSGRQFSNSRSEMNVSTLELGDSALYLCASSLVGTSYEQYFGPGTRLTVT.

V is TRBV4-1 and J is TRBJ2-5; TRBD2 aligns across 10 bases. V was clipped by 3 bases and J by 2 bases; unmatched bases: 9. The germline gives CDR1 MGHRA, CDR2 YSYEKL. This CDR3 has 17 amino acids. The CDR3 DNA is TGCGCCAGCAGCCAGGCAGTGCGAGCGGGAGGGCAAGAGACCCAGTACTTC. It encodes CASSQAVRAGGQETQYF.

The genes are TRBV28 and TRBJ1-2; 7 bases agree with TRBD1. The CDR3 contains 14 residues. Germline CDR1 is MDHEN and CDR2 is SYDVKM. With 6 bases clipped from V and 6 bases from J, the junction kept 10 bases outside the gene matches. CDR3 amino acids: CASRGPTGAHGYTF. CDR3 nucleotide sequence: TGTGCCAGCAGAGGTCCAACAGGGGCCCATGGCTACACCTTC.